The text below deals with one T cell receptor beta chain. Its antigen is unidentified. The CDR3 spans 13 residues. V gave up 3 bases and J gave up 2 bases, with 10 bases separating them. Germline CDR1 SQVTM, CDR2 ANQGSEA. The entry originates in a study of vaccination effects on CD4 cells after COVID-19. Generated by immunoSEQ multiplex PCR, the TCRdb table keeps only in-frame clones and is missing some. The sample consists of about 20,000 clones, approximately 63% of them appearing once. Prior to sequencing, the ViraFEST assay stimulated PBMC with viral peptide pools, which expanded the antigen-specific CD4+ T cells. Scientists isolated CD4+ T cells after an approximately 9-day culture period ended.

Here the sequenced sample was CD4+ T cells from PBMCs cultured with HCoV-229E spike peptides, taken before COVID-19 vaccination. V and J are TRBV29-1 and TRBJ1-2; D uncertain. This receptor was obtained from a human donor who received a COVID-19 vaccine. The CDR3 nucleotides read TGCAGCGTTGACCCGCAAGACAACTATGGCTACACCTTC. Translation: CSVDPQDNYGYTF. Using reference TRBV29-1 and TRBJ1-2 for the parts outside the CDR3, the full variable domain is SAVISQKPSRDICQRGTSLTIQCQVDSQVTMMFWYRQQPGQSLTLIATANQGSEATYESGFVIDKFPISRPNLTFSTLTVSNMSPEDSSIYLCSVDPQDNYGYTFGSGTRLTVV.